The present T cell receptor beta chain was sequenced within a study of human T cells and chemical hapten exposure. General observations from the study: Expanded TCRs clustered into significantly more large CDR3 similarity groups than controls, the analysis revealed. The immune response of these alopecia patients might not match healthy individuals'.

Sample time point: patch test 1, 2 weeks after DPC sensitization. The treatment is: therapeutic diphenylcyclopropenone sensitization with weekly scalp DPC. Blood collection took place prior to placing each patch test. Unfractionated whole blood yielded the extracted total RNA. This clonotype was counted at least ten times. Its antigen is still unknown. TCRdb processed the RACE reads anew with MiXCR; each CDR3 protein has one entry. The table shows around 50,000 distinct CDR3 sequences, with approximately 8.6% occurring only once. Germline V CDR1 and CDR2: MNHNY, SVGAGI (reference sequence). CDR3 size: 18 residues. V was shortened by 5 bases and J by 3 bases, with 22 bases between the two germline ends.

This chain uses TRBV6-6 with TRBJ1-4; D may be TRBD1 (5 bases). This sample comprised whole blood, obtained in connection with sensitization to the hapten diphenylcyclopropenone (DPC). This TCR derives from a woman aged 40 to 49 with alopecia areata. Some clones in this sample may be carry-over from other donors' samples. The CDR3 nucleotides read TGTGCCAGCAGTCCCGTGGACATCAAGCTCGCGGCTAATGAAAAACTGTTTTTT. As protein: CASSPVDIKLAANEKLFF.